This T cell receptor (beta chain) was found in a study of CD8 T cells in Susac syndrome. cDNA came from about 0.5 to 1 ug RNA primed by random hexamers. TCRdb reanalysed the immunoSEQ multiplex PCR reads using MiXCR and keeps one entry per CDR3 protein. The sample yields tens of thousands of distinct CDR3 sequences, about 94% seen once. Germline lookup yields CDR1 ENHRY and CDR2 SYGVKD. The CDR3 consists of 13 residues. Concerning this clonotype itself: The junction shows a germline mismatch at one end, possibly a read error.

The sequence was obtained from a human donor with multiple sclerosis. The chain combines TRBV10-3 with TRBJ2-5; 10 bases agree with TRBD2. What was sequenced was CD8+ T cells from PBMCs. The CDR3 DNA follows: TGCACCATCAGAAGCGGGGGGGCGGAGACCCAGTACTTC. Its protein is CTIRSGGAETQYF.